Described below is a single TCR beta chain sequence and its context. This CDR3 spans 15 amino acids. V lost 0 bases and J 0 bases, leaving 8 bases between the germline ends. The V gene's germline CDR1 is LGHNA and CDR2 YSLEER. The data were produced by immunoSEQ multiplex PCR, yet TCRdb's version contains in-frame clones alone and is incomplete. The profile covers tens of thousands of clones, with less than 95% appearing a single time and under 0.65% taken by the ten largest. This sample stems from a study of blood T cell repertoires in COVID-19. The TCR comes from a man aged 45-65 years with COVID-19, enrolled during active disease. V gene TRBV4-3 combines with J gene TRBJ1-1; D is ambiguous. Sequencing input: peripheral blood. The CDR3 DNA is TGCGCCAGCAGCCAAGATCGAAACTTGAACACTGAAGCTTTCTTT. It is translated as CASSQDRNLNTEAFF.